This TCR beta chain was sequenced in a study of Tregs in tolerant kidney transplant recipients. The germline gives CDR1 MGHDK, CDR2 SYGVNS. The CDR3 totals 15 residues. The ends lost 7 bases at V and 2 bases at J; junction bases unmatched: 5. Notes on the study in general: Findings come from small patient numbers and require larger validation. This study did not directly address biological reproducibility. Expanding Tregs on activated donor B cells appeared to best identify donor-specific TCRbeta clones.

About this clone: Its antigen is as yet unknown.

Generated by immunoSEQ multiplex PCR, the TCRdb table keeps only in-frame clones and is missing some. There are about 120,000 clones in the sample; around 94% occur only once, and less than 0.7% lies in the top ten. CD4+CD25+CD127- Tregs, CD4+CD25- non-Tregs, CD4 and CD8 cells were sorted. The chain uses TRBV25-1 and TRBJ2-6, with 7 nucleotides matching TRBD1. The material sequenced was CD4+ T cells from blood. The sequence came from a human donor in good health. The CDR3 sequence is CASTVGGAGANVLTF. CDR3 coding DNA: TGTGCCAGCACCGTAGGGGGCGCTGGGGCCAACGTCCTGACTTTC.